Below are 4 T cell receptor beta chains sequenced from a single sample in a study of CD8+ T cells in alopecia areata. The authors extracted RNA and reverse transcribed it into cDNA as the sequencing template. Here immunoSEQ multiplex PCR was the method, and the copy in TCRdb shows in-frame clones only, minus some. The sample includes 150,000 to 200,000 clones, around three fifths of them seen just once. Treatment specified: oral pan-JAK inhibitor, 5-10 mg twice daily. Material: CD4+ T cells sorted from blood, obtained at week 24, from a patient treated with tofacitinib. Receptor source: a human donor with alopecia areata.

This clone was seen a handful of times. J is TRBJ1-1 and V is TRBV19; weak D call: TRBD1 (5 bases). The germline V and J ends were trimmed by 9 bases and 1 base, with 18 bases remaining between them. Germline V lookup: CDR1 LNHDA, CDR2 SQIVND (reference sequence). The CDR3 is made up of 15 amino acids. The CDR3 protein is CASSSRVGQNTEAFF. CDR3 in DNA: TGTGCCAGCTCCTCCAGAGTCGGACAGAACACTGAAGCTTTCTTT.

The V call is TRBV6-5, the J call TRBJ1-2; 7 positions agree with TRBD1. The germline CDR1 and CDR2 sequences are MNHEY and SVGAGI. The CDR3 contains 14 residues. J lost 4 bases, V lost 3 bases, and 5 bases had no gene match. The CDR3 reads CASSYGQDLYGYTF. The CDR3, as DNA: TGTGCCAGCAGTTATGGACAGGACCTCTATGGCTACACCTTC.

Details on this clone: Other DNA sequences in this specimen translate into the identical CDR3. The chain carries TRBV6-5 and TRBJ2-7; a possible D gene is TRBD1 (6 bases). Trimming took 7 bases from V and 4 from J, leaving 8 bases between them. Looked up from germline, CDR1 is MNHEY and CDR2 is SVGAGI. The CDR3 is made up of 11 amino acids. The CDR3 nucleotides read TGTGCCAGCACGCAGGGGTACGAGCAGTACTTC. This encodes CASTQGYEQYF.

The CDR3, as DNA: TGCGCCAGCAGCGAACCCCAGGGGGGCGCTTTCTTT. Translated, it gives CASSEPQGGAFF. This rearrangement joins TRBV5-1 to TRBJ1-1; 7 bases match TRBD1. The CDR3 length is 12 residues. Germline CDR1 and CDR2: SGHRS and YFSETQ. J lost 11 bases, V lost 4 bases, and 8 bases had no gene match.